These 2 T cell receptor beta chains came from one sample sequenced in a study of patients and donors after allogeneic stem cell transplantation. In TCRdb, the RT-PCR reads were re-called with MiXCR into one record per CDR3 protein. The data contain about a million distinct CDR3 sequences, 18% of them seen just once; the ten biggest clones take up 6%. The material sequenced was blood, either unsorted or a sorted T cell fraction (not recorded which). The receptors here all came from a human donor who was either an allogeneic HSCT recipient or a stem cell or donor lymphocyte infusion donor (not recorded which). It is not recorded whose cells these are; they may come from a transplant donor.

This clonotype was counted at least ten times. This chain joins TRBV4-3 and TRBJ2-3; no definite D call. The CDR3 contains 15 residues. Germline V gene lookup returns CDR1 LGHNA and CDR2 YSLEER. The V end was cut by 0 bases, the J end by 2 bases, with 9 bases between. The CDR3 region is CASSQEENPTDTQYF. CDR3 DNA sequence: TGCGCCAGCAGCCAAGAGGAAAACCCCACAGATACGCAGTATTTT.

This clonotype was detected a few times. V gene TRBV7-3 combines with J gene TRBJ2-7, with D perhaps given as TRBD1 or TRBD2 (5 bases each). V was cut by 5 bases and J by 1 base, with 15 bases left in between. CDR1 is SGHTA, CDR2 FQGTGA, per germline. The CDR3 spans 15 residues. CDR3 DNA: TGTGCCAGCAGCCCTAAAGGGGACCCATCCTACGAGCAGTACTTC. Its translation is CASSPKGDPSYEQYF. The variable domain in full, completed from reference TRBV7-3 and TRBJ2-7, reads GAGVSQTPSNKVTEKGKYVELRCDPISGHTALYWYRQSLGQGPEFLIYFQGTGAADDSGLPNDRFFAVRPEGSVSTLKIQRTERGDSAVYLCASSPKGDPSYEQYFGPGTRLTVT.